This T cell receptor (beta chain) came from a study of T-cell memory formation after mild COVID-19. Whole-study results and caveats: Contracting CD8+ clones were enriched in EMRA, CD4+ mainly in CM and EM. Several responding clones turned up in pre-infection memory, indicating that cross-reactive memory may have taken part. Day 15 to 85 contractors were CD4/CD8 balanced; later expanders leaned CD4+.

The J segment lost 1 base and the V segment lost 6 bases, leaving 4 bases of the junction unmatched. Germline-derived CDR1 and CDR2 are SNHLY and FYNNEI. The CDR3 is 16 residues long. Comment on this clonotype: The target antigen is unknown.

TCRdb passed the 5' RACE reads through MiXCR, listing each CDR3 protein once. The sample contains about 180,000 distinct CDR3 sequences, around a sixth of which appear only once. The chain has TRBV2 and TRBJ1-5, with TRBD1 matching 12 bases. This TCR came from a man aged 18 to 29 who had mild COVID-19 (a few samples of this study predate the infection). Cell type and time point are not known. Sequencing was done on a sample of PBMCs or a T cell subset sorted from them (not recorded which). The CDR3 here is CASRRDRGRSNQPQHF. The CDR3 nucleotides read TGTGCCAGCAGAAGGGACAGGGGGCGCAGCAATCAGCCCCAGCATTTT.